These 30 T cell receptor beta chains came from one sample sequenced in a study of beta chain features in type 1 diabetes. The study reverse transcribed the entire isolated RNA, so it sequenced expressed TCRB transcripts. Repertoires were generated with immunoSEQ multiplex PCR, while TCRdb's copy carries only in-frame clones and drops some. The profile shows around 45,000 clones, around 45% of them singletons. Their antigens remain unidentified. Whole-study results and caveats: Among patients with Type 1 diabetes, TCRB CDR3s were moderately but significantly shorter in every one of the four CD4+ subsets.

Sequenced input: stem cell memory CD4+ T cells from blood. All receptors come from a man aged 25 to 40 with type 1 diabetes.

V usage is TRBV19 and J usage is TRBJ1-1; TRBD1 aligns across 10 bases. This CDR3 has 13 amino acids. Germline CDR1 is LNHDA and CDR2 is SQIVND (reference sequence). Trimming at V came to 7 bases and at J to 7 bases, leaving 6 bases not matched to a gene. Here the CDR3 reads CASTPDRGREAFF. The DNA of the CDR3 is TGTGCCAGTACCCCAGACAGGGGGCGTGAAGCTTTCTTT.

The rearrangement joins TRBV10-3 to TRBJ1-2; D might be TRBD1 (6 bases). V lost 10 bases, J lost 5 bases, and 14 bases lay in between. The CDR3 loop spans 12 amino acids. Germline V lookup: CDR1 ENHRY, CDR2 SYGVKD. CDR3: CATETGTYGYTF. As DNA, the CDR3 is TGTGCCACAGAGACAGGAACATATGGCTACACCTTC.

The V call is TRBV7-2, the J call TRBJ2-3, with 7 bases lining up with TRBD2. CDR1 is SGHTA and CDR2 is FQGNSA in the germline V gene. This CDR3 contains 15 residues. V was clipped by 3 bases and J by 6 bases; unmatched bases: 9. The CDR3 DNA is TGTGCCAGCAGCTTTTGGGGGAGGGAGCGGGATACGCAGTATTTT. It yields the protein CASSFWGRERDTQYF.

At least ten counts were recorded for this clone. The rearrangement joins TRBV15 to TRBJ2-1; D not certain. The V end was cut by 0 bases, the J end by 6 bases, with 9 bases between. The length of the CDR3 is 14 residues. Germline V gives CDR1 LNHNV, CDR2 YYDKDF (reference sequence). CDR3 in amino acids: CATSREAERNEQFF. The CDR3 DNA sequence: TGTGCCACCAGCAGAGAGGCGGAGCGCAATGAGCAGTTCTTC.

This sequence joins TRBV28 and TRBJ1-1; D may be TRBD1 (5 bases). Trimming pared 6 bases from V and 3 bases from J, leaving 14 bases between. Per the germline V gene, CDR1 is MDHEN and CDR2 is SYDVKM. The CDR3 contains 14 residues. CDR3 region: CASSRQGGYTEAFF. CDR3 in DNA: TGTGCCAGCAGCCGCCAGGGTGGTTACACTGAAGCTTTCTTT.

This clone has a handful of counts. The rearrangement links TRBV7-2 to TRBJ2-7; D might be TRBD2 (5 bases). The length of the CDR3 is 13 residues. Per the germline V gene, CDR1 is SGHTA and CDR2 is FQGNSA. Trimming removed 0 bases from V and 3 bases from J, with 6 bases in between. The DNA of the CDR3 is TGTGCCAGCAGCTTAGCCCGGGACTACGAGCAGTACTTC. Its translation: CASSLARDYEQYF.

Here the CDR3 DNA reads TGTGCCAGCAGCTTTCTTTTTAGCGGGAGGACCGGGGAGCTGTTTTTT. Translating gives CASSFLFSGRTGELFF. The V and J genes are TRBV14 and TRBJ2-2, with 10 bases aligning to TRBD2. CDR1 and CDR2 from the germline V gene are SGHDN and FVKESK. The CDR3 contains 16 residues. V was pared by 5 bases and J by 5 bases, with 8 bases of the junction left unmatched. The whole variable domain, filled in from reference TRBV14 and TRBJ2-2, reads EAGVTQFPSHSVIEKGQTVTLRCDPISGHDNLYWYRRVMGKEIKFLLHFVKESKQDESGMPNNRFLAERTGGTYSTLKVQPAELEDSGVYFCASSFLFSGRTGELFFGEGSRLTVL.

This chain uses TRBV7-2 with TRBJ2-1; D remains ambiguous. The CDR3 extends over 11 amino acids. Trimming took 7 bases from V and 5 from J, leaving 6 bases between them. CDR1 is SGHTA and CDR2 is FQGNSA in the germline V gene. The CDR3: CASTNNNEQFF. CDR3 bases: TGTGCCAGCACCAACAACAATGAGCAGTTCTTC.

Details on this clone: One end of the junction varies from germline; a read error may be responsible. CDR3 sequence: CASSSGLAGAEAVF. The CDR3 bases are TGTGCCAGCAGCTCGGGACTAGCGGGGGCTGAAGCTGTCTTC. The chain employs TRBV7-7 and TRBJ2-7; TRBD2 aligns across 14 bases. CDR1 and CDR2 (germline): SSHAT, FNYEAQ (reference sequence). This CDR3 is built from 14 residues. Combining the CDR3 with reference TRBV7-7 and TRBJ2-7 gives the whole variable domain GAGVSQSPRYKVTKRGQDVTLRCDPISSHATLYWYQQALGQGPEFLTYFNYEAQPDKSGLPSDRFSAERPEGSISTLTIQRTEQRDSAMYRCASSSGLAGAEAVFGPGTRLTVT.

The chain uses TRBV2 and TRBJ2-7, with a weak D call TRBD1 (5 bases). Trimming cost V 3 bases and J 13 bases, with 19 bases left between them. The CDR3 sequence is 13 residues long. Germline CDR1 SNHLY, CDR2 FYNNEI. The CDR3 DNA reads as TGTGCCAGCAGTGAGAATCCCGGCAGGGCCGGTTACTTC. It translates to CASSENPGRAGYF.

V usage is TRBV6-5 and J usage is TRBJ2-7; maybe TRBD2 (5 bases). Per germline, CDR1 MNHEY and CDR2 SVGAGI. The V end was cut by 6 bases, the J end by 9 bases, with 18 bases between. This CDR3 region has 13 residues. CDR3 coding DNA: TGTGCCAGCAGGGGGAGCGGATTACGAGGGCAGTACTTC. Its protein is CASRGSGLRGQYF.

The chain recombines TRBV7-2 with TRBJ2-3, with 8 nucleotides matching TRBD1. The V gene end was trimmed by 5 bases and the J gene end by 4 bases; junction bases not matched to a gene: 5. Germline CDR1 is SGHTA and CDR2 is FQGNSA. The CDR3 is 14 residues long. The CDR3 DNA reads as TGTGCCAGCAGCCAGGACAGGGCGGCAGATACGCAGTATTTT. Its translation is CASSQDRAADTQYF. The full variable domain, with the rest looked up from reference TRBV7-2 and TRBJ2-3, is GAGVSQSPSNKVTEKGKDVELRCDPISGHTALYWYRQSLGQGLEFLIYFQGNSAPDKSGLPSDRFSAERTGGSVSTLTIQRTQQEDSAVYLCASSQDRAADTQYFGPGTRLTVL.

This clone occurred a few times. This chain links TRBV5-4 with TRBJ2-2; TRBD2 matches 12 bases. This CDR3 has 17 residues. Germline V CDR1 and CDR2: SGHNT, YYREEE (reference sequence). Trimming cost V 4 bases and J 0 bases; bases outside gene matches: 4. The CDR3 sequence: CASSPLAGGPNTGELFF. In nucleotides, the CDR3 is TGTGCCAGCAGCCCCCTAGCGGGAGGGCCGAACACCGGGGAGCTGTTTTTT.

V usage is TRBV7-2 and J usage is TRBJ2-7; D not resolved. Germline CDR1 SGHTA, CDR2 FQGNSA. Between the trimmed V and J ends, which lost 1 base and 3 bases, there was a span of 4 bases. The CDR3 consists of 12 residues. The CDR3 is CASSLGVYEQYF. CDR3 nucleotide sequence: TGTGCCAGCAGCTTAGGAGTCTACGAGCAGTACTTC.

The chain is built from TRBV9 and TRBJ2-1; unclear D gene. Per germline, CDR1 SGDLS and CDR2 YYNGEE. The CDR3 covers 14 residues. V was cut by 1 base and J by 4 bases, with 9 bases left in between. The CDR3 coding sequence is TGTGCCAGCAGCGTAAGTGGGCAGTACAATGAGCAGTTCTTC. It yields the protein CASSVSGQYNEQFF.

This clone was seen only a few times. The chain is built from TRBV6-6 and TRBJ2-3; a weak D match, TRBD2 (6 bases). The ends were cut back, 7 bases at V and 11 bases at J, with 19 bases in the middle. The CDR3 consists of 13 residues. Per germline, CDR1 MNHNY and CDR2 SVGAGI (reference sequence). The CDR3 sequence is CASISPTGEVQYF. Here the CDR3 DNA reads TGTGCCAGCATTTCCCCAACGGGAGAGGTGCAGTATTTT.

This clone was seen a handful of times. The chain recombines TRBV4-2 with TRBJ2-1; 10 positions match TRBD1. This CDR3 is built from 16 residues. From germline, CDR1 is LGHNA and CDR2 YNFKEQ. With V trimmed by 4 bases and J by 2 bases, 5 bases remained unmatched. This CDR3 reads CASSPSGTGAYNEQFF. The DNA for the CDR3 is TGTGCCAGCAGCCCCAGTGGGACAGGGGCCTACAATGAGCAGTTCTTC.

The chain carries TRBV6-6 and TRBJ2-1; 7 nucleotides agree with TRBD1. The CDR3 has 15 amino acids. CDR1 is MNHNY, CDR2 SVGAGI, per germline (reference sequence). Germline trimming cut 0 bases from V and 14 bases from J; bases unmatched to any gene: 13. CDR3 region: CASSYSRSSGTEKFF. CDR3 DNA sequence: TGTGCCAGCAGTTACTCGAGATCTTCCGGGACAGAGAAGTTCTTC.

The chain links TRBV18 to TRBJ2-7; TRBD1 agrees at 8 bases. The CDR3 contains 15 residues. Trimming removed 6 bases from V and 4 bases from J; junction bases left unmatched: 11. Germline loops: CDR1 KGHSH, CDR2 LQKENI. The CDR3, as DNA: TGTGCCAGCTCGTCTCTCGGGACAGGTCCTTACGAGCAGTACTTC. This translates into CASSSLGTGPYEQYF.

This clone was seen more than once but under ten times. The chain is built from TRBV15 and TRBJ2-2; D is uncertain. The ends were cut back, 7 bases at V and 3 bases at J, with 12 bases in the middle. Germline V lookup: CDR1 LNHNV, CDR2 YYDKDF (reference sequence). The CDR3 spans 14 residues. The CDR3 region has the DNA TGTGCCACCAAAAATAGCCCCGACACCGGGGAGCTGTTTTTT. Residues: CATKNSPDTGELFF.

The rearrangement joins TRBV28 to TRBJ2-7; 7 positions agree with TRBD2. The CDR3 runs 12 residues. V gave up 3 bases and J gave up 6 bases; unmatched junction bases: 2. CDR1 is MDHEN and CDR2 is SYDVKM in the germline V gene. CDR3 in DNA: TGTGCCAGCAGTTTGGGCGGGGGCGAGCAGTACTTC. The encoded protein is CASSLGGGEQYF.

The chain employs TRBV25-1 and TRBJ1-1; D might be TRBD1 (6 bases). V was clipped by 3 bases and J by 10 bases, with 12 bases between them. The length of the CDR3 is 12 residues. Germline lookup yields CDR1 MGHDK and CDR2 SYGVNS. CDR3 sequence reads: CASSDFGGRAFF. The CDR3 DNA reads TGTGCCAGCAGTGATTTCGGGGGGCGAGCTTTCTTT.

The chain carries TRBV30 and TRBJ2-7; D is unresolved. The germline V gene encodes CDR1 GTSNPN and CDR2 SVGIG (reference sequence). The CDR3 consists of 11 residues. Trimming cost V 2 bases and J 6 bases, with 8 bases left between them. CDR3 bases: TGTGCCTGGAGTACAGCTTTCGAGCAGTACTTC. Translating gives CAWSTAFEQYF.

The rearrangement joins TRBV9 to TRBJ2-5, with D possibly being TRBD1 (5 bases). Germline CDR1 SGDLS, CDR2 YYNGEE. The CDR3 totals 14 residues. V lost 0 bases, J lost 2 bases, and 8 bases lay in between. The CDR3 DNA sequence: TGTGCCAGCAGCGTAGCGAAGGGGCAAGAGACCCAGTACTTC. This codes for CASSVAKGQETQYF.

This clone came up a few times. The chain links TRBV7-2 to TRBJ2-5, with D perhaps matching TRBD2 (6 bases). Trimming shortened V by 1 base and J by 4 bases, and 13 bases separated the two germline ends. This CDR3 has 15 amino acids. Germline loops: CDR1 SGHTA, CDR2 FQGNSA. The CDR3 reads CASSLVSAGRETQYF. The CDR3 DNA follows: TGTGCCAGCAGCTTAGTATCTGCGGGACGAGAGACCCAGTACTTC.

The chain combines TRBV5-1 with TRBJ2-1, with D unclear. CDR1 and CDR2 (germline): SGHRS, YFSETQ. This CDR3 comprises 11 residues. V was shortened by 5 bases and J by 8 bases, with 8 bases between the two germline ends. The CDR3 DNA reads TGCGCCAGCAGTGCTAGTCATGAGCAGTTCTTC. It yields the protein CASSASHEQFF.

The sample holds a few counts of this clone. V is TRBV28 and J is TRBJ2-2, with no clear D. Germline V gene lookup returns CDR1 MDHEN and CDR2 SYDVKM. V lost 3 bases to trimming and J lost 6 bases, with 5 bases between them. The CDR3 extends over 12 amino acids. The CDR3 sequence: CASSLSAGELFF. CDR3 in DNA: TGTGCCAGCAGTTTGTCCGCCGGGGAGCTGTTTTTT.

CDR3 amino acids: CASIQGDINEQFF. CDR3 DNA: TGTGCCAGCATCCAAGGGGACATTAATGAGCAGTTCTTC. The chain has TRBV25-1 and TRBJ2-1, with a weak D call TRBD1 (6 bases). This CDR3 region has 13 residues. The germline gives CDR1 MGHDK, CDR2 SYGVNS. The V end lost 7 bases, the J end lost 7 bases, and 14 bases lay between the germline ends.

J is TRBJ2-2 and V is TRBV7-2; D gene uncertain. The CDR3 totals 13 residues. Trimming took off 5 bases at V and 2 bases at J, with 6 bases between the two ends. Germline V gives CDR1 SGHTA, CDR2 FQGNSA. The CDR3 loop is CASSLTNTGELFF. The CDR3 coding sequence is TGTGCCAGCAGCCTAACCAACACCGGGGAGCTGTTTTTT. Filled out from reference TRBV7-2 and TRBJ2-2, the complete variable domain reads GAGVSQSPSNKVTEKGKDVELRCDPISGHTALYWYRQSLGQGLEFLIYFQGNSAPDKSGLPSDRFSAERTGGSVSTLTIQRTQQEDSAVYLCASSLTNTGELFFGEGSRLTVL.

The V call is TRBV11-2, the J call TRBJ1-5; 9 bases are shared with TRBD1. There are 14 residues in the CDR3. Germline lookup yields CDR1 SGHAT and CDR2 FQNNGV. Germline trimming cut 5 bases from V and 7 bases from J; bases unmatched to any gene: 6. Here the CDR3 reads CASSPGQGFQPQHF. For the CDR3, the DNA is TGTGCCAGCAGCCCGGGACAGGGCTTCCAGCCCCAGCATTTT.